The TCR beta chain described here comes from a study of CD8+CD57+ T cells in acquired aplastic anemia. As for the study in general: DNA per sorted CD4+ or CD8+ sample ranged roughly 0.19 to 27.4 ug, averaging 3.2 ug.

Template material for TCR beta VDJ and CDR3 profiling consisted of genomic DNA. One entry per CDR3 protein results from TCRdb running MiXCR on the reads. The data hold about 120,000 distinct CDR3 sequences, with under 60% observed a single time. Germline V lookup: CDR1 SGHTS, CDR2 YDEGEE. CDR3 length equals 15 residues. The J segment lost 3 bases and the V segment lost 0 bases, leaving 5 bases of the junction unmatched. By flow cytometry, patients selected for sequencing had shown an expansion of CD8+CD57+ cells. The source is a human donor with aplastic anemia. The chain is built from TRBV5-8 and TRBJ2-7, with 8 bases fitting TRBD1. The sequencing sample was made of sorted CD4+, CD8+, or CD8+CD57+ T cells (not recorded which) from PBMCs. The CDR3 nucleotides are TGTGCCAGCAGCTTGGCCGGACAGGGCGGCTACGAGCAGTACTTC. It is translated as CASSLAGQGGYEQYF.